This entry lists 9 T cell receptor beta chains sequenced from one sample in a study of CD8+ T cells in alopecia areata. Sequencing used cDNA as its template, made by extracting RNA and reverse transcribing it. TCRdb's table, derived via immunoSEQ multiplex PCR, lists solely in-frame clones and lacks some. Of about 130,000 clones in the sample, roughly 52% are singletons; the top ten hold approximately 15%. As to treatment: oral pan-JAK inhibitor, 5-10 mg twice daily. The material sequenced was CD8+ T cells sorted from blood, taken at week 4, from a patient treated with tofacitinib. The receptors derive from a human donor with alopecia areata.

The CDR3 DNA follows: TGTGCCAGCAGAGAGACAGTTCCTGAAGCTTTCTTT. Encoded protein: CASRETVPEAFF. The chain links TRBV2 to TRBJ1-1; possible D gene TRBD1, 5 bases. The V gene's germline CDR1 is SNHLY and CDR2 FYNNEI. V lost 6 bases and J lost 6, with 11 bases in between. This CDR3 contains 12 residues.

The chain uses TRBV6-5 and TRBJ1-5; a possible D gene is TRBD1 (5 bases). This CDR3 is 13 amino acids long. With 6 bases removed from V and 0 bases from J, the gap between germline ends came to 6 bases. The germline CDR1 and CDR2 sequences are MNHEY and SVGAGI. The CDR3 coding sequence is TGTGCCAGCAGGGGGGATAGCAATCAGCCCCAGCATTTT. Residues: CASRGDSNQPQHF.

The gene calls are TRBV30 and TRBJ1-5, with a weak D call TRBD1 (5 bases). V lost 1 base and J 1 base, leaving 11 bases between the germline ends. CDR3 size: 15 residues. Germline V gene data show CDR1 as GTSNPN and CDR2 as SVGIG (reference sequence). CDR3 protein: CAWSDGRVSNQPQHF. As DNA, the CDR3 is TGTGCCTGGAGTGATGGCAGGGTAAGCAATCAGCCCCAGCATTTT.

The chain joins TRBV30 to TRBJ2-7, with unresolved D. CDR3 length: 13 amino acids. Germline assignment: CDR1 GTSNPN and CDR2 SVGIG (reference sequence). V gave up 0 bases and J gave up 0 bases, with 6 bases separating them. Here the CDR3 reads CAWSVVSSYEQYF. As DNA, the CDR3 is TGTGCCTGGAGTGTCGTGAGCTCCTACGAGCAGTACTTC.

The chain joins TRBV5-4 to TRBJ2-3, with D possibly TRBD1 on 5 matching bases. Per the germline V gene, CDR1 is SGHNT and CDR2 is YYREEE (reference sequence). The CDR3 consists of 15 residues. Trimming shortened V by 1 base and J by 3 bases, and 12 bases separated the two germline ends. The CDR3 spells CASSLQGLGTDTQYF. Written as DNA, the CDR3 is TGTGCCAGCAGCTTGCAGGGATTAGGGACAGATACGCAGTATTTT.

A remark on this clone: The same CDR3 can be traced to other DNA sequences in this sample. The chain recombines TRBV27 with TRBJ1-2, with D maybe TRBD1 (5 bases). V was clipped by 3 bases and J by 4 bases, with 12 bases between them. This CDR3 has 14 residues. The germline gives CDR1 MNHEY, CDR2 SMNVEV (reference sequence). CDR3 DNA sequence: TGTGCCAGCAGTTTTGGGGGAAGGGGCTATGGCTACACCTTC. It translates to CASSFGGRGYGYTF.

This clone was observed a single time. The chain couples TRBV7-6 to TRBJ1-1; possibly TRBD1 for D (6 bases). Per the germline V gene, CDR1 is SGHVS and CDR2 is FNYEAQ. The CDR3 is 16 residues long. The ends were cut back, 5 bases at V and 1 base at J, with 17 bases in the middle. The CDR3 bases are TGTGCCAGCAGCCTAGGGCCGGGGGCGTCGAACACTGAAGCTTTCTTT. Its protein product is CASSLGPGASNTEAFF.

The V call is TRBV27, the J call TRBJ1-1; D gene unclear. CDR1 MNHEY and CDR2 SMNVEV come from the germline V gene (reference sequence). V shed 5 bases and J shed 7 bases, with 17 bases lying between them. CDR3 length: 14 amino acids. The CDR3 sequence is CASSREKAGGEAFF. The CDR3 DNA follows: TGTGCCAGCAGTCGAGAAAAAGCAGGTGGTGAAGCTTTCTTT.

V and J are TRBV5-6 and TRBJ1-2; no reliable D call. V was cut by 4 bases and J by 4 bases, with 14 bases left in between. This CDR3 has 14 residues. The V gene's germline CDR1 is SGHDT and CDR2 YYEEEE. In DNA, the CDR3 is TGTGCCAGCAGCATTGAAGCTACCTTCTATGGCTACACCTTC. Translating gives CASSIEATFYGYTF.